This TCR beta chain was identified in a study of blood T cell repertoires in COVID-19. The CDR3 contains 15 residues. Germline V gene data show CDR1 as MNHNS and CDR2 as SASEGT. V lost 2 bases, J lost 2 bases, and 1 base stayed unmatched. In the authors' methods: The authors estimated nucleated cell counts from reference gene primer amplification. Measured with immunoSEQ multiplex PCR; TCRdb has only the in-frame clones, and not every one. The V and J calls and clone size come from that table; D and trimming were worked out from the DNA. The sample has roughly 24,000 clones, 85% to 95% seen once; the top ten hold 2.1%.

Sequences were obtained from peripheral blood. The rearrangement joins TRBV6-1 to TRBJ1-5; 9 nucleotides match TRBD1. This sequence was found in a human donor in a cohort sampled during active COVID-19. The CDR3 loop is CASSEWTGGNQPQHF. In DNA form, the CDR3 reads TGTGCCAGCAGTGAATGGACAGGGGGCAATCAGCCCCAGCATTTT.